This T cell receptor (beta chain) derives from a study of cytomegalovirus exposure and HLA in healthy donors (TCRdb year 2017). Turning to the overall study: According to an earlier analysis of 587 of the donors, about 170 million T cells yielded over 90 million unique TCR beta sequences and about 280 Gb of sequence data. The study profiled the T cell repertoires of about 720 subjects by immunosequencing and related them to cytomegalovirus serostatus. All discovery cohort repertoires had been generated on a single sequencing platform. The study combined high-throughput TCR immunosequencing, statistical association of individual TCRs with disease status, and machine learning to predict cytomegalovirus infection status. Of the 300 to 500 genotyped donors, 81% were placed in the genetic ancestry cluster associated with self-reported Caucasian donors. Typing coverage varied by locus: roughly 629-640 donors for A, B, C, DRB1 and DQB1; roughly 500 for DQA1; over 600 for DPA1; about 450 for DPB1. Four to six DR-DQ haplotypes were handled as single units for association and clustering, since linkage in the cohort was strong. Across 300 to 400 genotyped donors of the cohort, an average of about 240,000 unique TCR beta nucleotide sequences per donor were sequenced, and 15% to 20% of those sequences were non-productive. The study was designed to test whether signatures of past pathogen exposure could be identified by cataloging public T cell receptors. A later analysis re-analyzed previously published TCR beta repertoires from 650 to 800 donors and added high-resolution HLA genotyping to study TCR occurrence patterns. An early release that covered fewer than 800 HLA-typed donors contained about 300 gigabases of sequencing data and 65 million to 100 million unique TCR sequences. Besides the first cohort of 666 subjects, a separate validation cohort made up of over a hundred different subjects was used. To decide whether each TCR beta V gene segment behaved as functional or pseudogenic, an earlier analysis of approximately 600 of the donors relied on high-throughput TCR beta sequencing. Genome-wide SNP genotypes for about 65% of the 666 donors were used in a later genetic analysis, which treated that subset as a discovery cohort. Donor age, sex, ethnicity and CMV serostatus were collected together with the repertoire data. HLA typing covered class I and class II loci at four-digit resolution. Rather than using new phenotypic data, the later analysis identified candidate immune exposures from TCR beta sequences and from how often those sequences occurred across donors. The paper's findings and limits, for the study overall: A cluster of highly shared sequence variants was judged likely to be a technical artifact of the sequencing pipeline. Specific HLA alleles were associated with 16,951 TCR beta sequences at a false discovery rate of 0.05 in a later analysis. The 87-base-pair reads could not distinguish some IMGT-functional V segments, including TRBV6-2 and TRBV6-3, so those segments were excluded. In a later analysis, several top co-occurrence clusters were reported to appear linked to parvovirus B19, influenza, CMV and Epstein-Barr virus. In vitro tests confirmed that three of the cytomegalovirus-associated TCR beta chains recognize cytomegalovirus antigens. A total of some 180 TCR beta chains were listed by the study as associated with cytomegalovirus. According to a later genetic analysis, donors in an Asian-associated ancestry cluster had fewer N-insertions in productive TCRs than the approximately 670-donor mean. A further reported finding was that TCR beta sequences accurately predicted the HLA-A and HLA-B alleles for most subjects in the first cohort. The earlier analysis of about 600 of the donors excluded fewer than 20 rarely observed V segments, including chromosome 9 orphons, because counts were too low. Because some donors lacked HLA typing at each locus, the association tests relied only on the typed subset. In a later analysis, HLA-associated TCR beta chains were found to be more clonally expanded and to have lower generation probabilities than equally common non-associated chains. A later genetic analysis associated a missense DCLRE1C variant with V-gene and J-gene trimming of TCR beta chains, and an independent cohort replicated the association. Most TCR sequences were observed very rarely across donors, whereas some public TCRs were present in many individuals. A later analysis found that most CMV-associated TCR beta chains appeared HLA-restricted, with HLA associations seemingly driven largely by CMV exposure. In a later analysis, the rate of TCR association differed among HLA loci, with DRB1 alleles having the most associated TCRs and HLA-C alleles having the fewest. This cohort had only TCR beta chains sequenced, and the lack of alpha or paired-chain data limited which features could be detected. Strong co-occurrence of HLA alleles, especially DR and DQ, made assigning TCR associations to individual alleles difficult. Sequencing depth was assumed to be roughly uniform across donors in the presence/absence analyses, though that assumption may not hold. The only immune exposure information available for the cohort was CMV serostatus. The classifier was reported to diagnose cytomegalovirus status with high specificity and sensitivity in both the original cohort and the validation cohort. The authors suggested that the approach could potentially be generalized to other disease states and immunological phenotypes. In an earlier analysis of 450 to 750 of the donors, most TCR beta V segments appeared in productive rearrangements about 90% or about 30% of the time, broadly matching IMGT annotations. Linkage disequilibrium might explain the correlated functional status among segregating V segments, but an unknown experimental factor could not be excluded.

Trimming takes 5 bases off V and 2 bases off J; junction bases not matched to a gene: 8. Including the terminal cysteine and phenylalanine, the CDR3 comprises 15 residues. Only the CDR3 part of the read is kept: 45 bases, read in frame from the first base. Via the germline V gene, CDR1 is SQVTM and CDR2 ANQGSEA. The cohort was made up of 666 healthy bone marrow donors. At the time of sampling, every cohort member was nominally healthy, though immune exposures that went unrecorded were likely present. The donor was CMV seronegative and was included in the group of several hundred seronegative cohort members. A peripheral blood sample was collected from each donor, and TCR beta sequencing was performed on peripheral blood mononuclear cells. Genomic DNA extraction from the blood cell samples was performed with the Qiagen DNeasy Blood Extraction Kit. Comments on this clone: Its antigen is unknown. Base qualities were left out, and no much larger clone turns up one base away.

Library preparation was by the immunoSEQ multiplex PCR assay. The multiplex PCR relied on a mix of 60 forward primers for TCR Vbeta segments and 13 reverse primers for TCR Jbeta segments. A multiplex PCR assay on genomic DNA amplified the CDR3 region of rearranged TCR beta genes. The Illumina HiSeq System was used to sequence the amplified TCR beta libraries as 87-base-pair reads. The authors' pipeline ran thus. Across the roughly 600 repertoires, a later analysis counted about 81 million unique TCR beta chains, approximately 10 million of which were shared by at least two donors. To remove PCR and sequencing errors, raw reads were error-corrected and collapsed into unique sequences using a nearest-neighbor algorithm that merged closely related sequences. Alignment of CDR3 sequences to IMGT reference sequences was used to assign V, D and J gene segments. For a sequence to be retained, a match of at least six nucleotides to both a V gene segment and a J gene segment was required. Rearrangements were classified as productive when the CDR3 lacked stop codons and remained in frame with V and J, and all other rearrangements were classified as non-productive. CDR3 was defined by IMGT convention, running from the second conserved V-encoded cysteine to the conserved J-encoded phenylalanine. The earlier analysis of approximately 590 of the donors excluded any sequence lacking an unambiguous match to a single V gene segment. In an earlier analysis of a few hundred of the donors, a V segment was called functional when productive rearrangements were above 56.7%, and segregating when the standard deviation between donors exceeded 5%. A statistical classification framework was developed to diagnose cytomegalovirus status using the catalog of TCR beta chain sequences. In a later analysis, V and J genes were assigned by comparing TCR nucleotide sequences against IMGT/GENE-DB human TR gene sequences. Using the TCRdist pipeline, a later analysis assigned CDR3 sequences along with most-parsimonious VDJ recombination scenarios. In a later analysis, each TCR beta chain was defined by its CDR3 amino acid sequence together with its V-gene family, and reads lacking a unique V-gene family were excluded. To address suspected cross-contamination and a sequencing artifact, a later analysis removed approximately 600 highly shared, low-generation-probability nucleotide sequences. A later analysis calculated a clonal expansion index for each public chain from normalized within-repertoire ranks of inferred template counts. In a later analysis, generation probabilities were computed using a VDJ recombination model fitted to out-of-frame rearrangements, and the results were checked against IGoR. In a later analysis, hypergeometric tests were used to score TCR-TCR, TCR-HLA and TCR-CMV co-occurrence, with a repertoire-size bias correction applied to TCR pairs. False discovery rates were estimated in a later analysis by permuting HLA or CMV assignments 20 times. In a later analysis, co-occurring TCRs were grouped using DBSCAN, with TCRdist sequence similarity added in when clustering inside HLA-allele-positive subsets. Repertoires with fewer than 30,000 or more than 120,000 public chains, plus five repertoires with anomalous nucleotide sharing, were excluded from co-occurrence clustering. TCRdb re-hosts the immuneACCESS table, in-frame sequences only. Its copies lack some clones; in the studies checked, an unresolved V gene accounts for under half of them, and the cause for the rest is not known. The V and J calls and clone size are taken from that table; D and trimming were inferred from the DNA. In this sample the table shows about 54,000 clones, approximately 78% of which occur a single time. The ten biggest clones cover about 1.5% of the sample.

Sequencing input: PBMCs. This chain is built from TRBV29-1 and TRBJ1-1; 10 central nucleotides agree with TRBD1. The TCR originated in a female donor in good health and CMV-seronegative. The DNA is TGCAGCGTTACCCACGGGACAGGGGTTAACACTGAAGCTTTCTTT. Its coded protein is CSVTHGTGVNTEAFF.